These 26 T cell receptor beta chains were sequenced from one sample in a study of control samples from healthy donors and cancer patients (TCRdb year 2020). Library construction relied on the immunoSEQ multiplex PCR assay. This immuneACCESS table, as held by TCRdb, lists in-frame sequences with V and J called but not all clones. Of the missing ones, under half trace to an unresolved V gene in checked studies; the others have no known cause. The sample table lists around 68,000 clones, more than 75% of them with a count of one. The ten biggest clones cover 2.9% of the sample. The sample taken for sequencing was PBMCs. The source of these receptors is a woman aged 45-60 years with lung cancer.

CDR3 region: CAISDRGRSGVEAFF. DNA for the CDR3: TGTGCCATCAGTGACCGTGGACGCTCGGGCGTTGAAGCTTTCTTT. V and J are TRBV10-3 and TRBJ1-1; D is ambiguous. CDR3 length: 15 residues. Germline assignment: CDR1 ENHRY and CDR2 SYGVKD. V lost 3 bases, J lost 7 bases, and 18 bases lay in between.

CDR3 amino acids: CAWNVRGNEQFF. Here the CDR3 DNA reads TGTGCCTGGAATGTCAGAGGTAATGAGCAGTTCTTC. The chain joins TRBV30 to TRBJ2-1; D unresolved. This CDR3 spans 12 amino acids. Germline assignment: CDR1 GTSNPN and CDR2 SVGIG (reference sequence). The ends were cut back, 4 bases at V and 7 bases at J, with 11 bases in the middle.

V is TRBV5-6 and J is TRBJ1-5; possible D gene TRBD1, 5 bases. Germline CDR1 SGHDT, CDR2 YYEEEE. Trimming removed 2 bases at V and 5 bases at J, with 14 bases between. The CDR3 totals 15 residues. CDR3 nucleotide sequence: TGTGCCAGCAGCTTCCGAGGGGCGGGGGATCAGCCCCAGCATTTT. It codes for CASSFRGAGDQPQHF.

The chain is built from TRBV6-5 and TRBJ1-1, with D perhaps TRBD1 (5 bases). V was pared by 2 bases and J by 4 bases, with 11 bases between. Per germline, CDR1 MNHEY and CDR2 SVGAGI. This CDR3 contains 14 residues. CDR3 sequence reads: CASSYEGPGTEAFF. CDR3 in DNA: TGTGCCAGCAGTTACGAGGGGCCGGGCACTGAAGCTTTCTTT.

The rearrangement uses TRBV12-3 or TRBV12-4 and TRBJ2-7, with 8 bases that match TRBD1. There are 11 residues in the CDR3. The V segment lost 5 bases and the J segment 12 bases; nucleotides outside the gene matches: 6. CDR3 DNA sequence: TGTGCCAGCAGTCAAGGACAGGGAAGGTACTTC. As protein: CASSQGQGRYF.

The gene calls are TRBV7-3 and TRBJ2-1; 12 bases align to TRBD2. There are 16 residues in the CDR3. CDR1 and CDR2 (germline): SGHTA, FQGTGA. After removal of 2 bases from V and 4 bases from J, the junction contained 3 bases not matched to a gene. In DNA form, the CDR3 reads TGTGCCAGCAGCTTAGCCGGACTAGCGGGGTACAATGAGCAGTTCTTC. This sequence encodes CASSLAGLAGYNEQFF.

This CDR3 is CASSHDTGELNTEAFF. CDR3 coding DNA: TGTGCCAGCAGCCACGATACAGGGGAACTGAACACTGAAGCTTTCTTT. This sequence joins TRBV28 and TRBJ1-1, with TRBD1 matching over 7 bases. Unmatched junction bases numbered 10, after V lost 6 bases and J lost 0 bases. This CDR3 comprises 16 residues. Germline lookup yields CDR1 MDHEN and CDR2 SYDVKM.

This sequence joins TRBV7-2 and TRBJ2-1; D not certain. The germline V gene encodes CDR1 SGHTA and CDR2 FQGNSA. V was shortened by 5 bases and J by 7 bases, with 9 bases between the two germline ends. The CDR3 covers 12 residues. CDR3 nucleotides: TGTGCCAGCAGCCTACAGCGTAATGAGCAGTTCTTC. Protein sequence: CASSLQRNEQFF.

The CDR3 here is CASSYPGQGQVQELFF. The CDR3 nucleotides read TGTGCCAGCAGTTACCCTGGCCAAGGACAGGTCCAGGAGCTGTTTTTT. The chain joins TRBV6-5 to TRBJ2-2; 7 bases fit TRBD1. Germline V CDR1 and CDR2: MNHEY, SVGAGI. J was trimmed by 10 bases and V by 2 bases; bases with no gene match: 13. The CDR3 runs 16 residues.

The chain employs TRBV4-3 and TRBJ2-4; a possible D gene is TRBD1 (5 bases). Trimming took 3 bases from V and 0 from J, leaving 12 bases between them. Germline assignment: CDR1 LGHNA and CDR2 YSLEER. The CDR3 contains 16 residues. CDR3: CASSQDGHSAKNIQYF. CDR3 sequence (DNA): TGCGCCAGCAGCCAGGATGGACACTCAGCCAAAAACATTCAGTACTTC.

The CDR3 region is CASSNWAVEGQPQHF. CDR3 nucleotide sequence: TGTGCCAGTAGTAACTGGGCTGTCGAGGGTCAGCCCCAGCATTTT. The chain links TRBV19 to TRBJ1-5; D is unresolved. This CDR3 region has 15 residues. V lost 4 bases, J lost 6 bases, and 16 bases lay in between. CDR1 and CDR2 (germline): LNHDA, SQIVND (reference sequence).

This chain joins TRBV6-5 and TRBJ1-6; possibly TRBD1 for D (5 bases). Germline V gives CDR1 MNHEY, CDR2 SVGAGI. The CDR3 is 15 amino acids. Trimming stripped 5 bases from V and 6 bases from J, with 14 bases between. In nucleotides, the CDR3 is TGTGCCAGCAGTACGGGGGGGTCTTTTAATTCACCCCTCCACTTT. Translating it yields CASSTGGSFNSPLHF.

The CDR3: CASSRMGQSEAFF. The CDR3 nucleotides read TGTGCCAGCAGCCGAATGGGACAGAGTGAAGCTTTCTTT. The J gene is TRBJ1-1, the V gene TRBV7-2; 7 nucleotides align to TRBD1. The CDR3 contains 13 residues. CDR1 and CDR2 (germline): SGHTA, FQGNSA. Germline trimming cut 5 bases from V and 7 bases from J; bases unmatched to any gene: 7.

This chain connects TRBV10-3 to TRBJ1-6; no clear D gene. V lost 0 bases, J lost 4 bases, and 10 bases lay in between. There are 16 residues in the CDR3. Germline CDR1 reads ENHRY; CDR2 reads SYGVKD. The CDR3 region has the DNA TGTGCCATCAGTGAGTCGTCAGACCCGTATAATTCACCCCTCCACTTT. As protein: CAISESSDPYNSPLHF.

The chain has TRBV4-2 and TRBJ1-2, with 8 bases matching TRBD1. The V gene end was trimmed by 4 bases and the J gene end by 4 bases; junction bases not matched to a gene: 11. This CDR3 region has 16 residues. CDR1 and CDR2 from the germline V gene are LGHNA and YNFKEQ. CDR3 sequence: CASSREAGGSGYGYTF. The CDR3 DNA is TGTGCCAGCAGCCGAGAGGCAGGGGGCAGTGGCTATGGCTACACCTTC.

This clone was seen more than once but under ten times. J is TRBJ2-3 and V is TRBV11-3, with TRBD2 as a possible D gene (6 bases). V lost 5 bases to trimming and J lost 2 bases, with 17 bases between them. The CDR3 length is 16 residues. The germline V gene encodes CDR1 SGHNT and CDR2 YENEEA. CDR3: CASSPSVGRNTDTQYF. CDR3 nucleotides: TGTGCCAGCAGCCCCTCGGTAGGGAGGAACACAGATACGCAGTATTTT.

The chain carries TRBV7-6 and TRBJ1-5; 9 nucleotides align to TRBD1. The CDR3 is 15 residues long. Germline CDR1 reads SGHVS; CDR2 reads FNYEAQ. J gave up 6 bases and V 0 bases, and 3 bases lay outside the gene matches. In DNA, the CDR3 is TGTGCCAGCAGCTTAGCCACAGGGGGCACTCAGCCCCAGCATTTT. Translated: CASSLATGGTQPQHF.

The chain uses TRBV11-3 and TRBJ2-1; maybe TRBD1 (6 bases). CDR3 length: 15 amino acids. CDR1 is SGHNT and CDR2 is YENEEA in the germline V gene. V gave up 5 bases and J gave up 0 bases, with 11 bases separating them. The CDR3: CASSPGQSSYNEQFF. The DNA of the CDR3 is TGTGCCAGCAGCCCGGGACAAAGCTCCTACAATGAGCAGTTCTTC.

The chain combines TRBV6-5 with TRBJ2-1; D is possibly TRBD2 (6 bases). The CDR3 covers 15 residues. V was shortened by 6 bases and J by 7 bases, with 19 bases between the two germline ends. Per germline, CDR1 MNHEY and CDR2 SVGAGI. This CDR3 reads CASSRGTASGNEQFF. The CDR3, as DNA: TGTGCCAGCAGCCGGGGGACGGCGAGTGGGAATGAGCAGTTCTTC.

The chain links TRBV10-2 to TRBJ2-2; 7 nucleotides align to TRBD1. The J segment lost 0 bases and the V segment lost 6 bases, leaving 1 base of the junction unmatched. This CDR3 spans 14 amino acids. The germline CDR1 and CDR2 sequences are WSHSY and SAAADI. The CDR3 sequence is CASRQGTNTGELFF. The CDR3 DNA follows: TGCGCCAGCAGACAGGGGACGAACACCGGGGAGCTGTTTTTT.

The chain links TRBV6-6 to TRBJ1-2, with a tentative D call TRBD1 (5 bases). The CDR3 has 13 residues. From germline, CDR1 is MNHNY and CDR2 SVGAGI (reference sequence). Trimming removed 4 bases at V and 8 bases at J, with 14 bases between. This chain's CDR3 is CASSFGTGGGYTF. CDR3 coding DNA: TGTGCCAGCAGTTTCGGGACGGGAGGAGGCTACACCTTC.

The gene calls are TRBV7-9 and TRBJ2-4; TRBD1 aligns across 8 bases. The CDR3 covers 13 residues. Trimming took 5 bases from V and 5 from J; bases not matched to a gene: 2. Germline assignment: CDR1 SEHNR and CDR2 FQNEAQ (reference sequence). The CDR3 region is CASSPTGENIQYF. As DNA, the CDR3 is TGTGCCAGCAGCCCGACAGGGGAAAACATTCAGTACTTC.

The rearrangement links TRBV7-8 to TRBJ2-7, with 8 bases aligning to TRBD1. From germline, CDR1 is SGHVS and CDR2 FQNEAQ. The CDR3 length is 14 residues. The V and J ends lost 3 bases and 2 bases, in that order; junction bases with no gene match: 3. CDR3 sequence reads: CASSLSGGPYEQYF. CDR3 nucleotides: TGTGCCAGCAGCTTGTCAGGGGGCCCCTACGAGCAGTACTTC.

The chain employs TRBV4-1 and TRBJ1-1; TRBD1 agrees at 10 bases. The CDR3 extends over 18 amino acids. Germline trimming cut 0 bases from V and 4 bases from J; bases unmatched to any gene: 11. In germline, CDR1 is MGHRA, CDR2 YSYEKL. CDR3 sequence (DNA): TGCGCCAGCAGCCAAGAAGGTGCCCTGGGACAGGGGCGCACTGAAGCTTTCTTT. Protein: CASSQEGALGQGRTEAFF.

The chain joins TRBV5-1 to TRBJ2-2; the match to TRBD1 covers 8 bases. Germline CDR1 SGHRS, CDR2 YFSETQ. After removal of 3 bases from V and 2 bases from J, the junction contained 3 bases not matched to a gene. This CDR3 has 15 amino acids. The DNA for the CDR3 is TGCGCCAGCAGCTGGACAGGGCTAAACACCGGGGAGCTGTTTTTT. Translated: CASSWTGLNTGELFF.

The chain couples TRBV20-1 to TRBJ2-5; D remains unclear. The V end was cut by 5 bases, the J end by 5 bases, with 6 bases between. Per the germline V gene, CDR1 is DFQATT and CDR2 is SNEGSKA (reference sequence). CDR3 length: 10 amino acids. The CDR3 coding sequence is TGCAGTGCTCACCGCGAGACCCAGTACTTC. This encodes CSAHRETQYF.